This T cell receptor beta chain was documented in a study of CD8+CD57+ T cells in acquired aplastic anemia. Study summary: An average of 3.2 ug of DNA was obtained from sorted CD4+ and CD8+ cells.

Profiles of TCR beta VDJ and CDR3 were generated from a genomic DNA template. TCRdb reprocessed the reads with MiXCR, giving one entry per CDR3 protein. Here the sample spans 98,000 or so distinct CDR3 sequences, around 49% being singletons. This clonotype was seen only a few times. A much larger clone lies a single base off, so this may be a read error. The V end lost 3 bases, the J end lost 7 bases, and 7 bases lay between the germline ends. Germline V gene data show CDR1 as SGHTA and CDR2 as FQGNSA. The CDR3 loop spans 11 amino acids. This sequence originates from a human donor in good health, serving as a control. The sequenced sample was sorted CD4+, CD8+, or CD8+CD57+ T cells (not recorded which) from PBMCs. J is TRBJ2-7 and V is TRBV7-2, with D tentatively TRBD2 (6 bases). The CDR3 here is CASSLAGEQYF. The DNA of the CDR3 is TGTGCCAGCAGCTTGGCGGGGGAGCAGTACTTC.